The clone carrying this TCR beta chain has a single count. The data derive from a study of Ad26.COV2.S vaccination and SARS-CoV-2 variants. Study-wide background: A participant enrolled in the COV1001 Ad26.COV2.S trial arm provided the sample. Once or twice, 56 days apart, Ad26.COV2.S was delivered intramuscularly.

Treatment meaning: 15 to 20 received Ad26.COV2.S at low or high dose, single or two shots; several received placebo; per-sample allocation not given. Specimens were obtained on day 63 following the first vaccine or placebo injection. Recruitment in Boston yielded a donor of adult age, 18-55 years. Built on an Ad26 vector, the vaccine expressed Wuhan-strain SARS-CoV-2 spike. Here immunoSEQ multiplex PCR was the method, and the copy in TCRdb shows in-frame clones only, minus some. In the table there are approximately 300,000 clones, 70% to 90% of which are singletons. This CDR3 has 14 residues. Germline CDR1 MNHEY, CDR2 SVGEGT. V dropped 6 bases and J dropped 0 bases, with 9 bases sitting between them.

The sequence derives from a person aged 18-65 years who received the Ad26.COV2.S COVID-19 vaccine or a placebo. Sequencing was performed on peripheral blood, taken in a trial of Ad26.COV2.S vaccine versus placebo. This sequence joins TRBV6-2 or TRBV6-3 and TRBJ1-3; D unresolved. CDR3 sequence: CASSDTNSGNTIYF. The CDR3 bases are TGTGCCAGCAGCGATACCAACTCTGGAAACACCATATATTTT.